These T cell receptor beta chains were read from a single sample in a study of control samples from healthy donors and cancer patients. Sequencing was performed with immunoSEQ multiplex PCR; in TCRdb, only in-frame clones are kept and a portion is missing. Of about 230,000 clones listed, roughly 87% are singletons. The specimen sequenced was PBMCs. These receptor sequences come from a woman aged 55-69 years with lung cancer. The CDR3 runs from the conserved cysteine through the conserved F or W. A D gene is named only where the DNA matches it firmly. A row's size may be missing; if present it is once, few, many or a size class.

D gene	clone size	V gene	CDR3 length	J gene	CDR3 protein	CDR3 DNA
NA	NA	TRBV10-3	14	TRBJ2-3	CAISVRGDTDTQYF	TGTGCCATCAGTGTCCGCGGGGACACAGATACGCAGTATTTT
TRBD1	NA	TRBV5-1	15	TRBJ2-5	CASSLEDRGGETQYF	TGCGCCAGCAGCTTGGAGGACAGGGGGGGAGAGACCCAGTACTTC
NA	NA	TRBV5-1	13	TRBJ2-7	CASSRSVDGEQYF	TGCGCCAGCAGCCGGAGCGTTGACGGCGAGCAGTACTTC
TRBD1	NA	TRBV28	15	TRBJ1-1	CASSLRGGLKAEAFF	TGTGCCAGCAGTTTGCGAGGGGGCCTCAAAGCTGAAGCTTTCTTT
NA	NA	TRBV6-5	12	TRBJ2-1	CASSQGGNEQFF	TGTGCCAGCAGTCAGGGGGGGAATGAGCAGTTCTTC
NA	NA	TRBV6-5	12	TRBJ2-7	CASYRDPYEQYF	TGTGCCAGCTACAGGGACCCCTACGAGCAGTACTTC
NA	NA	TRBV27	16	TRBJ1-3	CASSPTGLISGNTIYF	TGTGCCAGCAGTCCAACAGGGTTAATATCTGGAAACACCATATATTTT
TRBD2	few	TRBV13	15	TRBJ2-7	CASSFSLAGNYEQYF	TGTGCCAGCAGCTTCTCACTAGCGGGAAACTACGAGCAGTACTTC
NA	NA	TRBV5-1	16	TRBJ2-1	CASSLVGETGYNEQFF	TGCGCCAGCAGCTTGGTTGGTGAGACAGGTTACAATGAGCAGTTCTTC
NA	NA	TRBV2	11	TRBJ2-7	CASSEEGAKYF	TGTGCCAGCAGTGAGGAAGGGGCGAAGTACTTC
NA	NA	TRBV27	15	TRBJ1-4	CASSFRPDAGFDLFF	TGTGCCAGCAGTTTCCGCCCGGACGCCGGATTCGATCTGTTTTTT
TRBD1	NA	TRBV7-2	15	TRBJ1-5	CTSSFAGGYNQPQHF	TGTACCAGCAGCTTCGCAGGGGGCTACAATCAGCCCCAGCATTTT
TRBD2	NA	TRBV7-3	15	TRBJ2-2	CASSPALAGDRELFF	TGTGCCAGCAGCCCGGCGTTAGCGGGAGACCGGGAGCTGTTTTTT
TRBD1	NA	TRBV7-9	15	TRBJ2-7	CASSLPEDRSYEQYF	TGTGCCAGCAGCTTACCCGAGGACAGGTCCTACGAGCAGTACTTC
TRBD2	NA	TRBV11-3	15	TRBJ2-3	CASSSGLAGSDTQYF	TGTGCCAGCAGCTCGGGACTAGCGGGGTCGGATACGCAGTATTTT
NA	NA	TRBV7-9	15	TRBJ2-5	CASIGSRAGDETQYF	TGTGCCAGCATCGGGTCGCGGGCAGGGGATGAGACCCAGTACTTC
NA	NA	TRBV28	16	TRBJ2-1	CASSPPGVTVTDEQFF	TGTGCCAGCAGCCCGCCAGGGGTGACGGTTACGGATGAGCAGTTCTTC
TRBD2	NA	TRBV5-1	16	TRBJ2-1	CASSLDSGGSYNEQFF	TGCGCCAGCAGCTTGGATAGCGGGGGTTCCTACAATGAGCAGTTCTTC
TRBD2	NA	TRBV10-3	14	TRBJ2-5	CAISATSVQETQYF	TGTGCCATCAGCGCCACTAGCGTACAAGAGACCCAGTACTTC
NA	few	TRBV29-1	12	TRBJ1-1	CSVDRANTEAFF	TGCAGCGTTGACAGGGCGAACACTGAAGCTTTCTTT
NA	NA	TRBV29-1	13	TRBJ2-5	CSAIPQAGETQYF	TGCAGCGCTATTCCCCAGGCGGGGGAGACCCAGTACTTC
NA	NA	TRBV7-7	13	TRBJ2-1	CASSLGLGDEQFF	TGTGCCAGCAGCTTAGGGTTGGGCGATGAGCAGTTCTTC
NA	NA	TRBV18	13	TRBJ2-2	CASSPQVGGELFF	TGTGCCAGCTCACCACAAGTTGGCGGGGAGCTGTTTTTT
NA	NA	TRBV21-1	16	TRBJ2-1	CASSKPAASDPNEQFF	TGTGCCAGCAGCAAACCCGCGGCCTCTGACCCCAATGAGCAGTTCTTC
NA	NA	TRBV7-9	12	TRBJ2-7	CASSPDSLEQYF	TGTGCCAGCAGCCCCGACTCGCTCGAGCAGTACTTC
NA	once	TRBV6-6	15	TRBJ2-5	CASSGSVGTQETQYF	TGTGCCAGCAGTGGAAGTGTAGGGACCCAAGAGACCCAGTACTTC
NA	NA	TRBV18	14	TRBJ2-2	CASSPSGDTGELFF	TGTGCCAGCTCACCTAGCGGAGACACCGGGGAGCTGTTTTTT
NA	NA	TRBV5-1	14	TRBJ2-7	CASSTNAASYEQYF	TGCGCCAGCAGTACGAACGCAGCCTCCTACGAGCAGTACTTC
TRBD1	few	TRBV18	16	TRBJ1-3	CASSSGTGNSGNTIYF	TGTGCCAGCTCATCCGGGACAGGGAACTCAGGAAACACCATATATTTT
NA	NA	TRBV7-9	15	TRBJ1-1	CASSLRGGENTEAFF	TGTGCCAGCAGCTTACGGGGGGGCGAGAACACTGAAGCTTTCTTT
NA	NA	TRBV5-6	14	TRBJ1-2	CASSGVRVAYGYTF	TGTGCCAGCAGCGGGGTCAGGGTGGCCTATGGCTACACCTTC
NA	NA	TRBV28	12	TRBJ1-1	CASRLMNTEAFF	TGTGCCAGCAGGCTAATGAACACTGAAGCTTTCTTT
NA	NA	TRBV5-5	14	TRBJ2-5	CASSLLGAQETQYF	TGTGCCAGCAGCTTGCTCGGGGCCCAAGAGACCCAGTACTTC
NA	NA	TRBV4-2	16	TRBJ2-2	CASSQELARNTGELFF	TGTGCCAGCAGCCAAGAGCTAGCGAGGAACACCGGGGAGCTGTTTTTT
NA	NA	TRBV21-1	16	TRBJ1-3	CASSPRTGSSGNTIYF	TGTGCCAGCAGCCCACGGACGGGGTCCTCTGGAAACACCATATATTTT
NA	NA	TRBV15	15	TRBJ1-3	CATSRDRISGNTIYF	TGTGCCACCAGCAGAGACAGGATCTCTGGAAACACCATATATTTT
NA	once	TRBV9	13	TRBJ1-2	CASSRKGTDGYTF	TGTGCCAGCAGCAGAAAGGGGACGGATGGCTACACCTTC